The 20 T cell receptor beta chains below all came from one sample that was sequenced in a study of T cell repertoires in cytomegalovirus infection. Each CDR3 protein is one row after TCRdb ran MiXCR on the reads. The sample holds 80,000 to 130,000 distinct CDR3 sequences, more than 20% seen once. Sequencing was performed on CD8+ T cells from PBMCs. The source is a human donor in good health (CMV status not recorded). Some clones in this sample may be carry-over from other donors' samples.

This clonotype was seen more than once but under ten times. V and J are TRBV25-1 and TRBJ1-1; TRBD1 matches at 8 bases. The CDR3 totals 14 residues. Germline CDR1 and CDR2: MGHDK and SYGVNS. V dropped 3 bases and J dropped 4; count of bases not matched to a gene: 4. Here the CDR3 DNA reads TGTGCCAGCAGTGACGACAGGGGACGCACTGAAGCTTTCTTT. Protein sequence: CASSDDRGRTEAFF.

Only a few counts were recorded for this clonotype. This sequence joins TRBV5-4 and TRBJ2-7, with D possibly matching TRBD1 (5 bases). CDR3 length equals 14 residues. Germline CDR1 is SGHNT and CDR2 is YYREEE (reference sequence). Trimming took off 4 bases at V and 1 base at J, with 12 bases between the two ends. In DNA form, the CDR3 reads TGTGCCAGCAGCCCCGACAGCCTATCCTACGAGCAGTACTTC. Protein sequence: CASSPDSLSYEQYF.

This clonotype showed up just a few times. The V call is TRBV27, the J call TRBJ2-7; D is unresolved. The CDR3 sequence is 13 residues long. CDR1 is MNHEY and CDR2 is SMNVEV in the germline V gene (reference sequence). The V end was cut by 5 bases, the J end by 2 bases, with 10 bases between. The CDR3 DNA reads TGTGCCAGCAGTGGATACACCCCCTACGAGCAGTACTTC. As protein: CASSGYTPYEQYF.

This clonotype was observed many times. The chain uses TRBV6-2 or TRBV6-3 and TRBJ2-1, with 9 bases aligning to TRBD2. The junction had 15 bases not matched to a gene; V was cut back by 5 bases and J by 4 bases. There are 18 residues in the CDR3. Germline CDR1 reads MNHEY; CDR2 reads SVGEGT. The CDR3 sequence: CASSNRLAALRGYNEQFF. The CDR3 bases are TGTGCCAGCAGTAACCGACTAGCGGCCCTTAGGGGGTACAATGAGCAGTTCTTC.

This clonotype was detected many times. The V gene is TRBV7-9, the J gene TRBJ1-2; D remains unclear. This CDR3 has 15 amino acids. From germline, CDR1 is SEHNR and CDR2 FQNEAQ (reference sequence). Trimming removed 5 bases from V and 5 bases from J, with 18 bases in between. CDR3 protein: CASSPATGFPYGYTF. As DNA, the CDR3 is TGTGCCAGCAGCCCCGCCACCGGGTTCCCTTATGGCTACACCTTC. Full variable domain (remainder filled in from reference TRBV7-9 and TRBJ1-2): DTGVSQNPRHKITKRGQNVTFRCDPISEHNRLYWYRQTLGQGPEFLTYFQNEAQLEKSRLLSDRFSAERPKGSFSTLEIQRTEQGDSAMYLCASSPATGFPYGYTFGSGTRLTVV.

J is TRBJ1-1 and V is TRBV19, with TRBD1 matching 7 bases. The germline V gene has CDR1 LNHDA and CDR2 SQIVND (reference sequence). Trimming cost V 2 bases and J 2 bases; bases outside gene matches: 8. There are 16 residues in the CDR3. The CDR3 sequence is CASSIRRGTANTEAFF. The CDR3, as DNA: TGTGCCAGTAGTATAAGGAGAGGGACAGCAAACACTGAAGCTTTCTTT.

This clonotype was recorded many times. The chain joins TRBV7-6 to TRBJ2-2; 12 nucleotides line up with TRBD2. Germline CDR1 and CDR2: SGHVS and FNYEAQ. With V trimmed by 5 bases and J by 4 bases, 8 bases remained unmatched. This CDR3 comprises 17 residues. DNA of the CDR3: TGTGCCAGCAGCCGGACTAGCGGGGAGGGGAGCACCGGGGAGCTGTTTTTT. Translated, it gives CASSRTSGEGSTGELFF.

The chain employs TRBV15 and TRBJ2-3, with 9 bases lining up with TRBD1. This CDR3 has 16 residues. Per the germline V gene, CDR1 is LNHNV and CDR2 is YYDKDF (reference sequence). The V gene end was trimmed by 2 bases and the J gene end by 2 bases; junction bases not matched to a gene: 5. The CDR3 region is CATSRIGTGYTDTQYF. CDR3 DNA: TGTGCCACCAGCAGAATCGGGACAGGGTACACAGATACGCAGTATTTT.

This clonotype appeared many times. The CDR3 sequence is CASSLWTRGDEKLFF. CDR3 bases: TGCGCCAGCAGCCTTTGGACAAGAGGGGATGAAAAACTGTTTTTT. The chain couples TRBV4-3 to TRBJ1-4; TRBD1 is a possible D gene (5 bases). Germline assignment: CDR1 LGHNA and CDR2 YSLEER. V lost 4 bases and J 6 bases, leaving 15 bases between the germline ends. This CDR3 has 15 residues.

The chain carries TRBV10-1 and TRBJ2-5; the match to TRBD2 covers 7 bases. After removal of 2 bases from V and 0 bases from J, the junction contained 3 bases not matched to a gene. The CDR3 loop spans 15 amino acids. Germline V gives CDR1 WNHNN, CDR2 SYGVQD (reference sequence). For the CDR3, the DNA is TGCGCCAGCAGTGAGCGGCTAGCGGACCAAGAGACCCAGTACTTC. This encodes CASSERLADQETQYF.

This clonotype was found a few times. The CDR3, as DNA: TGCAGTGCTACTACCGGGACAGCCAATCAGCCCCAGCATTTT. It is translated as CSATTGTANQPQHF. The V call is TRBV20-1, the J call TRBJ1-5; the match to TRBD1 covers 7 bases. This CDR3 contains 14 residues. J gave up 3 bases and V 4 bases, and 6 bases lay outside the gene matches. CDR1 and CDR2 (germline): DFQATT, SNEGSKA (reference sequence).

In its sample, this clonotype was seen many times. The V call is TRBV5-4, the J call TRBJ2-5, with 8 bases that match TRBD2. The CDR3 is 15 amino acids. From germline, CDR1 is SGHNT and CDR2 YYREEE (reference sequence). Trimming removed 4 bases from V and 5 bases from J; junction bases left unmatched: 10. The chain's CDR3 is CASSRWDSGEETQYF. In DNA, the CDR3 is TGTGCCAGCAGCCGGTGGGATAGCGGGGAGGAGACCCAGTACTTC.

The V call is TRBV5-6, the J call TRBJ1-4; D ambiguous. Germline V lookup: CDR1 SGHDT, CDR2 YYEEEE. This CDR3 is 15 amino acids long. Between the trimmed V and J ends, which lost 3 bases and 3 bases, there was a span of 12 bases. Here the CDR3 reads CASSSSPQANEKLFF. The CDR3, as DNA: TGTGCCAGCAGCTCTTCTCCTCAGGCTAATGAAAAACTGTTTTTT.

The rearrangement links TRBV7-9 to TRBJ2-5; D unresolved. This CDR3 is built from 15 residues. Trimming took 3 bases from V and 1 from J, leaving 12 bases between them. Per the germline V gene, CDR1 is SEHNR and CDR2 is FQNEAQ (reference sequence). CDR3 amino acids: CASSFSVTFQETQYF. Written as DNA, the CDR3 is TGTGCCAGCAGCTTCTCGGTCACATTCCAAGAGACCCAGTACTTC.

This chain joins TRBV12-3 or TRBV12-4 and TRBJ2-3; a possible D gene is TRBD2 (6 bases). With 2 bases removed from V and 2 bases from J, the gap between germline ends came to 17 bases. This CDR3 comprises 17 residues. CDR3 region: CASSLSLRRGLTDTQYF. In DNA, the CDR3 is TGTGCCAGCAGTTTATCCCTGAGGCGGGGACTCACAGATACGCAGTATTTT.

This clonotype is medium-sized in the sample. This CDR3 is CASSLWGIPRETQYF. For the CDR3, the DNA is TGTGCCAGCAGCTTGTGGGGGATCCCAAGAGAGACCCAGTACTTC. The chain recombines TRBV5-5 with TRBJ2-5; perhaps D is TRBD1 or TRBD2 (5 bases each). The V gene lost 1 base and the J gene lost 4 bases, with 14 bases spanning the gap. Germline V gene sequence: CDR1 SGHKS, CDR2 YYEKEE (reference sequence). The CDR3 totals 15 residues.

This clonotype was found a few times. This chain uses TRBV6-6 with TRBJ1-1; D gene uncertain. Between the trimmed V and J ends, which lost 5 bases and 5 bases, there was a span of 12 bases. The CDR3 consists of 13 residues. Looked up from germline, CDR1 is MNHNY and CDR2 is SVGAGI (reference sequence). The CDR3 region is CASSTDGETEAFF. The CDR3 DNA is TGTGCCAGCAGTACGGACGGCGAGACTGAAGCTTTCTTT.

This clonotype was seen a few times. V and J are TRBV7-2 and TRBJ1-3; possible D gene TRBD1, 5 bases. The CDR3 spans 15 residues. The ends were cut back, 7 bases at V and 3 bases at J, with 16 bases in the middle. CDR1 and CDR2 from the germline V gene are SGHTA and FQGNSA. CDR3 residues: CASNMGGGFGNTIYF. The CDR3 DNA follows: TGTGCCAGCAACATGGGGGGGGGGTTTGGAAACACCATATATTTT.

There are many counts of this clonotype. The chain links TRBV12-5 to TRBJ2-7, with D perhaps TRBD1 (8 bases). The germline V and J ends were trimmed by 2 bases and 2 bases, with 13 bases remaining between them. Germline CDR1 and CDR2: LGHNT and FRNRAP. The CDR3 is made up of 15 amino acids. The CDR3 protein is CASGLFTGGAYEQYF. The CDR3 nucleotides are TGTGCTAGTGGTTTGTTTACAGGGGGGGCCTACGAGCAGTACTTC.

The chain recombines TRBV18 with TRBJ2-7, with D possibly being TRBD1 or TRBD2 (5 bases each). Germline V gene lookup returns CDR1 KGHSH and CDR2 LQKENI. The V and J ends lost 7 bases and 4 bases respectively, with 17 bases between them. This CDR3 has 14 residues. CDR3 sequence (DNA): TGTGCCAGCTGCCAGGGTCCGGGGACGTACGAGCAGTACTTC. It is translated as CASCQGPGTYEQYF. Supplemented by reference TRBV18 and TRBJ2-7, the full variable domain reads NAGVMQNPRHLVRRRGQEARLRCSPMKGHSHVYWYRQLPEEGLKFMVYLQKENIIDESGMPKERFSAEFPKEGPSILRIQQVVRGDSAAYFCASCQGPGTYEQYFGPGTRLTVT.